Here is one T cell receptor beta chain with its context. Other DNA variants within this sample encode the same CDR3. Using immunoSEQ multiplex PCR, the repertoire was profiled, and TCRdb retains in-frame clones only, with some absent. The data show some 250,000 clones, around 84% seen once. The data were taken from a study of blood T cell repertoires in COVID-19. Background on the study: The United States, Italy and Spain supplied acute and convalescent COVID-19 samples. Sources were T cells, B-cell-depleted T cells, or PBMCs; the material itself was cDNA or gDNA.

Sequenced sample: peripheral blood. The receptor was isolated from a man aged 60 to 69 with acute or convalescent COVID-19.

In DNA form, the CDR3 reads TGTGCCAGCAGCTTACCCGGGGGGCCAGATACGCAGTATTTT. This codes for CASSLPGGPDTQYF. The chain employs TRBV5-6 and TRBJ2-3; a possible D gene is TRBD2 (7 bases). The CDR3 is 14 amino acids. V was shortened by 2 bases and J by 4 bases, with 11 bases between the two germline ends. CDR1 and CDR2 from the germline V gene are SGHDT and YYEEEE. The full variable domain, its missing parts supplied by reference TRBV5-6 and TRBJ2-3, is DAGVTQSPTHLIKTRGQQVTLRCSPKSGHDTVSWYQQALGQGPQFIFQYYEEEERQRGNFPDRFSGHQFPNYSSELNVNALLLGDSALYLCASSLPGGPDTQYFGPGTRLTVL.